Listed here are 21 T cell receptor beta chains from one sample, sequenced in a study of blood T cell repertoires in COVID-19. Clones were read by immunoSEQ multiplex PCR, and TCRdb kept only the in-frame ones, dropping some. Found here are 250,000 or so clones, nearly 90% of them singletons; the top ten hold approximately 2.3%. Sequences were obtained from peripheral blood. These receptors all stem from a woman in her sixties with COVID-19, enrolled during active disease.

A single count supports this clone. The chain joins TRBV4-3 to TRBJ1-2; 9 bases map to TRBD1. The CDR3 loop spans 14 amino acids. Germline V lookup: CDR1 LGHNA, CDR2 YSLEER. J was trimmed by 8 bases and V by 3 bases; bases with no gene match: 7. In nucleotides, the CDR3 is TGCGCCAGCAGCCATAACAGGGGGCGCGGGGGCTACACCTTC. Amino acid sequence: CASSHNRGRGGYTF.

The J gene is TRBJ2-1, the V gene TRBV5-1; 9 bases align to TRBD1. The CDR3 contains 14 residues. CDR1 and CDR2 (germline): SGHRS, YFSETQ. The J segment lost 12 bases and the V segment lost 0 bases, leaving 7 bases of the junction unmatched. The CDR3 region is CASSLDGQGLAQFF. DNA of the CDR3: TGCGCCAGCAGCTTGGATGGACAGGGGCTAGCGCAGTTCTTC.

The chain recombines TRBV11-3 with TRBJ2-2; no reliable D call. CDR1 is SGHNT and CDR2 is YENEEA in the germline V gene. V was pared by 6 bases and J by 1 base, with 6 bases between. The CDR3 is made up of 13 amino acids. CDR3 sequence (DNA): TGTGCCAGCAGTCGACAGAACACCGGGGAGCTGTTTTTT. It yields the protein CASSRQNTGELFF.

Concerning this clone: Other DNA variants within this sample encode the same CDR3. V is TRBV6-2 or TRBV6-3 and J is TRBJ1-5; 7 nucleotides line up with TRBD1. V dropped 0 bases and J dropped 4; count of bases not matched to a gene: 3. The CDR3 runs to 15 residues. Germline V gene data show CDR1 as MNHEY and CDR2 as SVGEGT. The CDR3 here is CASSYSGGRNQPQHF. Here the CDR3 DNA reads TGTGCCAGCAGTTACTCAGGGGGCCGAAATCAGCCCCAGCATTTT.

V usage is TRBV18 and J usage is TRBJ1-1; TRBD1 aligns across 8 bases. Germline V gene sequence: CDR1 KGHSH, CDR2 LQKENI. The CDR3 covers 13 residues. V shed 4 bases, J shed 3 bases, and the junction held 1 base outside the gene matches. CDR3 DNA sequence: TGTGCCAGCTCACTACAGGGGGACACTGAAGCTTTCTTT. The encoded protein is CASSLQGDTEAFF.

The CDR3 is CASSIGGNSYEQYF. The DNA for the CDR3 is TGCGCCAGCAGCATCGGGGGGAACAGCTACGAGCAGTACTTC. The V and J genes are TRBV5-1 and TRBJ2-7, with 7 bases matching TRBD2. V was pared by 4 bases and J by 3 bases, with 7 bases of the junction left unmatched. Germline CDR1 and CDR2: SGHRS and YFSETQ. The CDR3 is made up of 14 amino acids.

The chain recombines TRBV5-8 with TRBJ1-5, with D hard to call. There are 16 residues in the CDR3. Trimming cost V 4 bases and J 4 bases, with 18 bases left between them. CDR1 is SGHTS, CDR2 YDEGEE, per germline. The CDR3 sequence is CASSPRLDGVNQPQHF. CDR3 bases: TGTGCCAGCAGCCCCCGGCTCGACGGGGTTAATCAGCCCCAGCATTTT.

This clone was seen once. V usage is TRBV4-3 and J usage is TRBJ1-2; possible D gene TRBD1, 6 bases. The CDR3 spans 15 residues. The V end lost 3 bases, the J end lost 0 bases, and 11 bases lay between the germline ends. The V gene's germline CDR1 is LGHNA and CDR2 YSLEER. DNA for the CDR3: TGCGCCAGCAGCCATAGGGGGGGCCCTAACTATGGCTACACCTTC. This codes for CASSHRGGPNYGYTF.

The chain recombines TRBV28 with TRBJ1-2, with D perhaps TRBD1 (5 bases). V lost 8 bases and J 6 bases, leaving 22 bases between the germline ends. The germline gives CDR1 MDHEN, CDR2 SYDVKM. The length of the CDR3 is 15 residues. The CDR3 sequence: CASEIHDGGLNGYTF. The DNA for the CDR3 is TGTGCCAGCGAAATCCATGACGGGGGATTAAATGGCTACACCTTC.

This clone was counted only a few times. V usage is TRBV28 and J usage is TRBJ2-7, with unresolved D. The CDR3 spans 12 residues. Trimming pared 5 bases from V and 3 bases from J, leaving 8 bases between. The V gene's germline CDR1 is MDHEN and CDR2 SYDVKM. DNA of the CDR3: TGTGCCAGCAGTCAGATTGACTACGAGCAGTACTTC. It is translated as CASSQIDYEQYF.

This clone was seen many times. The chain carries TRBV21-1 and TRBJ2-2; TRBD2 is the table's D call, not checked against the DNA. TRBV21-1 is a listed pseudogene. The CDR3 contains 13 residues. Here the CDR3 DNA reads TGTGCCACTAAAGCGGGGTGGGCCGGGGAGCTGTTTTTT. Residues: CATKAGWAGELFF.

The chain joins TRBV28 to TRBJ1-5, with D possibly being TRBD1 (5 bases). The V gene's germline CDR1 is MDHEN and CDR2 SYDVKM. The CDR3 is 13 amino acids. Trimming left V 7 bases short and J 0 bases short, with 7 bases between. CDR3 residues: CASTQGSNQPQHF. The CDR3 nucleotides are TGTGCCAGCACCCAGGGTAGCAATCAGCCCCAGCATTTT.

The V call is TRBV3-1 (or the pseudogene TRBV3-2), the J call TRBJ2-7; TRBD1 aligns across 8 bases. This CDR3 has 15 amino acids. The junction had 10 bases not matched to a gene; V was cut back by 4 bases and J by 5 bases. Germline CDR1 is LGHDT and CDR2 is YNNKEL (reference sequence). CDR3 in DNA: TGTGCCAGCAGCCCCATCGGACAGGGAGTCCACGAGCAGTACTTC. This translates into CASSPIGQGVHEQYF.

This clone was picked up a small number of times. The V gene is TRBV5-8, the J gene TRBJ2-3; D is perhaps TRBD2 (6 bases). This CDR3 is built from 17 residues. Germline V gene sequence: CDR1 SGHTS, CDR2 YDEGEE. The germline V and J ends were trimmed by 3 bases and 0 bases, with 17 bases remaining between them. The CDR3 DNA sequence: TGTGCCAGCAGCTCTTCCACGGGGACTGCTAGCACAGATACGCAGTATTTT. Translation: CASSSSTGTASTDTQYF. The full variable domain, its missing parts supplied by reference TRBV5-8 and TRBJ2-3, is EAGVTQSPTHLIKTRGQQATLRCSPISGHTSVYWYQQALGLGLQFLLWYDEGEERNRGNFPPRFSGRQFPNYSSELNVNALELEDSALYLCASSSSTGTASTDTQYFGPGTRLTVL.

The chain combines TRBV11-2 with TRBJ2-5, with 7 bases fitting TRBD2. CDR3 length: 13 amino acids. Per germline, CDR1 SGHAT and CDR2 FQNNGV. V gave up 4 bases and J gave up 4 bases; unmatched junction bases: 3. The CDR3 DNA is TGTGCCAGCAGCTCAGGGACTATAGAGACCCAGTACTTC. Protein: CASSSGTIETQYF.

The rearrangement links TRBV2 to TRBJ1-4; 7 bases align to TRBD1. The CDR3 runs 15 residues. Germline CDR1 and CDR2: SNHLY and FYNNEI. The V segment lost 5 bases and the J segment 5 bases; nucleotides outside the gene matches: 8. CDR3 sequence (DNA): TGTGCCAGCAGTCCCTGGGACAGAGAGAATGAAAAACTGTTTTTT. Its translation is CASSPWDRENEKLFF.

The V and J genes are TRBV19 and TRBJ2-3, with TRBD2 identical over 7 bases. This CDR3 region has 16 residues. V shed 3 bases and J 5 bases; nucleotides not matched to a gene: 11. CDR1 LNHDA and CDR2 SQIVND come from the germline V gene (reference sequence). CDR3 DNA: TGTGCCAGTAGTATGCCACTGGGGAGGGGAAGAGATACGCAGTATTTT. Translating it yields CASSMPLGRGRDTQYF.

The rearrangement links TRBV4-1 to TRBJ1-3, with D maybe TRBD1 (6 bases). The V end was cut by 3 bases, the J end by 8 bases, with 11 bases between. Germline CDR1 reads MGHRA; CDR2 reads YSYEKL. CDR3 length equals 13 residues. CDR3 in amino acids: CASSHYRVDTIYF. The DNA for the CDR3 is TGCGCCAGCAGCCATTACAGGGTTGACACCATATATTTT.

The chain carries TRBV30 and TRBJ1-5, with D possibly TRBD1 on 5 matching bases. This CDR3 region has 12 residues. In germline, CDR1 is GTSNPN, CDR2 SVGIG (reference sequence). V shed 2 bases and J shed 5 bases, with 7 bases lying between them. The CDR3 protein is CAWSRGDQPQHF. The CDR3 DNA follows: TGTGCCTGGAGTCGGGGGGATCAGCCCCAGCATTTT.

This clone was observed a few times. The chain uses TRBV19 and TRBJ1-1; D may be TRBD1 (6 bases). Germline CDR1 is LNHDA and CDR2 is SQIVND (reference sequence). The ends were cut back, 3 bases at V and 4 bases at J, with 18 bases in the middle. The CDR3 runs 16 residues. CDR3 amino acids: CASSIRVGRGLTEAFF. CDR3 DNA: TGTGCCAGTAGTATTCGGGTCGGCAGGGGCCTCACTGAAGCTTTCTTT.

This clone was counted once. The V gene is TRBV5-1, the J gene TRBJ1-5; D perhaps matches TRBD1 (6 bases). The CDR3 covers 13 residues. The V and J ends lost 5 bases and 3 bases respectively, with 9 bases between them. Germline CDR1 reads SGHRS; CDR2 reads YFSETQ. In DNA, the CDR3 is TGCGCCAGCAGACAGGGCCCCAATCAGCCCCAGCATTTT. Protein sequence: CASRQGPNQPQHF.